Presented here are 28 T cell receptor beta chains from one specimen sequenced in a study of PD-1 blockade in mismatch repair-deficient tumors (dated by TCRdb to between 2016 and 2019). The sample's time point label, in plain terms: approximately ten-day in vitro stimulation with candidate neoantigen peptide 7. Antigens for these TCRs are unknown. Receptor amplification or capture employed the immunoSEQ multiplex PCR assay. TCRdb limited this immuneACCESS table to in-frame rearrangements with V and J called. A share of clones is missing; checked studies link under half to unresolved V genes, and the rest is unexplained. The sample records 7,500 to 10,000 clones, approximately 88% of which are singletons. Roughly 12% of the sample is held by the ten biggest clonotypes. The sequenced sample was cells cultured in vitro, obtained from a patient treated with pembrolizumab. Every receptor here comes from an adult with mismatch repair-deficient cancer.

In DNA, the CDR3 is TGTGCCAGCACCTTGACAGGGGCAAGAATGCCCCAGCATTTT. It codes for CASTLTGARMPQHF. The genes are TRBV28 and TRBJ1-5, with 8 bases fitting TRBD1. After removal of 7 bases from V and 9 bases from J, the junction contained 11 bases not matched to a gene. Germline V gene data show CDR1 as MDHEN and CDR2 as SYDVKM. CDR3 length equals 14 residues.

The chain couples TRBV5-4 to TRBJ2-1, with D maybe TRBD2 (6 bases). CDR1 and CDR2 from the germline V gene are SGHNT and YYREEE (reference sequence). The CDR3 is made up of 14 amino acids. V was trimmed by 3 bases and J by 8 bases, leaving 15 bases between them. The CDR3 region has the DNA TGTGCCAGCAGCTGGGCCGGGACTGTGGATGAGCAGTTCTTC. Its protein product is CASSWAGTVDEQFF.

The CDR3 nucleotides read TGTGCCAGCGCGTCCTATAGCAATCAGCCCCAGCATTTT. Amino acid sequence: CASASYSNQPQHF. The chain uses TRBV2 and TRBJ1-5, with D uncertain. Germline V gene data show CDR1 as SNHLY and CDR2 as FYNNEI. V lost 8 bases and J 0 bases, leaving 8 bases between the germline ends. CDR3 length: 13 residues.

J is TRBJ2-7 and V is TRBV9, with D unresolved. CDR1 and CDR2 from the germline V gene are SGDLS and YYNGEE. CDR3 length: 14 residues. Trimming took off 4 bases at V and 0 bases at J, with 11 bases between the two ends. The CDR3 loop is CASSPGVSSYEQYF. The CDR3 DNA sequence: TGTGCCAGCAGCCCAGGAGTAAGCTCCTACGAGCAGTACTTC.

The rearrangement links TRBV5-3 to TRBJ2-1; the D is unclear. TRBV5-3 has ORF status, its function being uncertain. CDR3 length: 10 amino acids. The CDR3 sequence is CARSPDEQFF. CDR3 coding DNA: TGTGCAAGATCACCTGATGAGCAGTTCTTC.

The chain recombines TRBV7-9 with TRBJ2-3; tentatively, D is TRBD1 or TRBD2 (5 bases each). Germline V gene sequence: CDR1 SEHNR, CDR2 FQNEAQ (reference sequence). V shed 3 bases and J shed 2 bases, with 12 bases lying between them. This CDR3 is 15 amino acids long. For the CDR3, the DNA is TGTGCCAGCAGCTTTGGGGGTCGACACACAGATACGCAGTATTTT. This translates into CASSFGGRHTDTQYF.

This clone turned up a few times. The gene calls are TRBV4-1 and TRBJ2-7; 10 positions match TRBD2. V lost 0 bases, J lost 6 bases, and 17 bases stayed unmatched. The CDR3 runs to 19 residues. Germline V gene sequence: CDR1 MGHRA, CDR2 YSYEKL. The CDR3: CASSQDGWTRASGSAEQYF. CDR3 sequence (DNA): TGCGCCAGCAGCCAAGACGGTTGGACGCGTGCTAGCGGGAGCGCCGAGCAGTACTTC.

The genes are TRBV19 and TRBJ2-4; 9 nucleotides agree with TRBD2. The CDR3 has 14 amino acids. CDR1 and CDR2 from the germline V gene are LNHDA and SQIVND (reference sequence). Germline trimming cut 6 bases from V and 4 bases from J; bases unmatched to any gene: 4. CDR3 region: CASSLTSGKNIQYF. The CDR3 bases are TGTGCCAGTAGCCTGACTAGCGGAAAAAACATTCAGTACTTC.

The chain carries TRBV5-1 and TRBJ2-7; D is possibly TRBD1 (6 bases). CDR1 is SGHRS and CDR2 is YFSETQ in the germline V gene. This CDR3 comprises 13 residues. The V gene lost 4 bases and the J gene lost 5 bases, with 13 bases spanning the gap. The CDR3 region is CASSAARGDEQYF. The CDR3 DNA follows: TGCGCCAGCAGCGCCGCCAGGGGAGACGAGCAGTACTTC.

The chain carries TRBV7-9 and TRBJ2-7, with 8 bases fitting TRBD2. Germline V gene data show CDR1 as SEHNR and CDR2 as FQNEAQ (reference sequence). The CDR3 spans 14 residues. V lost 1 base, J lost 2 bases, and 1 base stayed unmatched. The CDR3 region has the DNA TGTGCCAGCAGCTTAGAACTAGCGGCCTACGAGCAGTACTTC. As protein: CASSLELAAYEQYF.

The chain carries TRBV4-1 and TRBJ2-7; D gene uncertain. V was clipped by 3 bases and J by 0 bases, with 12 bases between them. Germline CDR1 MGHRA, CDR2 YSYEKL. The CDR3 sequence is 15 residues long. CDR3 region: CASSQRLVSSYEQYF. The CDR3 DNA follows: TGCGCCAGCAGCCAGCGACTGGTTAGCTCCTACGAGCAGTACTTC.

This chain connects TRBV5-1 to TRBJ2-1; a weak D match, TRBD1 (6 bases). The CDR3 covers 15 residues. V shed 4 bases and J shed 1 base, with 12 bases lying between them. Germline V gene sequence: CDR1 SGHRS, CDR2 YFSETQ. This CDR3 reads CASSDDRFSYNEQFF. As DNA, the CDR3 is TGCGCCAGCAGCGACGACAGGTTTTCCTACAATGAGCAGTTCTTC.

J is TRBJ2-7 and V is TRBV7-6; TRBD2 aligns across 7 bases. The CDR3 loop spans 15 amino acids. Germline assignment: CDR1 SGHVS and CDR2 FNYEAQ. Losses at the gene ends were 5 bases for V and 4 bases for J; bases not matched to a gene: 11. The CDR3 is CASSPERGGPYEQYF. The CDR3 DNA follows: TGTGCCAGCAGCCCAGAGCGGGGAGGGCCTTACGAGCAGTACTTC. The full variable domain, rest sourced from reference TRBV7-6 and TRBJ2-7, is GAGVSQSPRYKVTKRGQDVALRCDPISGHVSLYWYRQALGQGPEFLTYFNYEAQQDKSGLPNDRFSAERPEGSISTLTIQRTEQRDSAMYRCASSPERGGPYEQYFGPGTRLTVT.

V is TRBV5-6 and J is TRBJ2-1; 7 bases line up with TRBD2. Germline values: CDR1 SGHDT, CDR2 YYEEEE. The CDR3 length is 16 residues. Losses at the gene ends were 1 base for V and 6 bases for J; bases not matched to a gene: 10. DNA for the CDR3: TGTGCCAGCAGCTTGTCGGGCGGGAGCGCGGGCAATGAGCAGTTCTTC. Translating it yields CASSLSGGSAGNEQFF.

This sequence joins TRBV5-4 and TRBJ2-3; no reliable D call. The CDR3 has 14 amino acids. Germline-derived CDR1 and CDR2 are SGHNT and YYREEE (reference sequence). The V end was cut by 3 bases, the J end by 1 base, with 9 bases between. CDR3 residues: CASSSKDGTDTQYF. DNA for the CDR3: TGTGCCAGCAGCTCCAAGGACGGCACAGATACGCAGTATTTT.

This clone has just a few counts. J is TRBJ2-7 and V is TRBV5-1, with 9 positions matching TRBD1. CDR1 is SGHRS, CDR2 YFSETQ, per germline. This CDR3 contains 13 residues. The V gene end was trimmed by 0 bases and the J gene end by 5 bases; junction bases not matched to a gene: 0. CDR3 sequence (DNA): TGCGCCAGCAGCTTGGGGACAGGGGACGAGCAGTACTTC. This sequence encodes CASSLGTGDEQYF. The complete variable domain, with remaining parts taken from reference TRBV5-1 and TRBJ2-7, reads KAGVTQTPRYLIKTRGQQVTLSCSPISGHRSVSWYQQTPGQGLQFLFEYFSETQRNKGNFPGRFSGRQFSNSRSEMNVSTLELGDSALYLCASSLGTGDEQYFGPGTRLTVT.

The gene calls are TRBV28 and TRBJ2-4, with D possibly matching TRBD1 (6 bases). Germline V gives CDR1 MDHEN, CDR2 SYDVKM. V dropped 5 bases and J dropped 7 bases, with 18 bases sitting between them. CDR3 length: 15 amino acids. As DNA, the CDR3 is TGTGCCAGCAGTCCCCAAGGGCAGGGGCGGAACATTCAGTACTTC. Its translation: CASSPQGQGRNIQYF.

The chain has TRBV29-1 and TRBJ1-2, with TRBD1 as a possible D gene (5 bases). The CDR3 consists of 13 residues. V was trimmed by 2 bases and J by 5 bases, leaving 12 bases between them. Germline V gives CDR1 SQVTM, CDR2 ANQGSEA. The CDR3 loop is CSVEQGVGYGYTF. CDR3 sequence (DNA): TGCAGCGTTGAACAAGGGGTGGGATATGGCTACACCTTC.

The chain couples TRBV9 to TRBJ2-5; TRBD2 matches 7 bases. Trimming at V came to 1 base and at J to 3 bases, leaving 6 bases not matched to a gene. From germline, CDR1 is SGDLS and CDR2 YYNGEE. This CDR3 has 15 amino acids. This CDR3 reads CASSVSGTWEETQYF. The CDR3 nucleotides read TGTGCCAGCAGCGTAAGCGGGACCTGGGAAGAGACCCAGTACTTC. Based on the CDR3 plus reference TRBV9 and TRBJ2-5, the full variable domain is DSGVTQTPKHLITATGQRVTLRCSPRSGDLSVYWYQQSLDQGLQFLIQYYNGEERAKGNILERFSAQQFPDLHSELNLSSLELGDSALYFCASSVSGTWEETQYFGPGTRLLVL.

The chain is built from TRBV28 and TRBJ1-1; D is perhaps TRBD1 (5 bases). V was pared by 6 bases and J by 3 bases, with 11 bases between. Germline V gene sequence: CDR1 MDHEN, CDR2 SYDVKM. This CDR3 has 13 residues. The CDR3 loop is CASRTGGDTEAFF. CDR3 in DNA: TGTGCCAGCAGAACAGGAGGGGACACTGAAGCTTTCTTT. Looking up the rest from reference TRBV28 and TRBJ1-1 gives the full variable domain: DVKVTQSSRYLVKRTGEKVFLECVQDMDHENMFWYRQDPGLGLRLIYFSYDVKMKEKGDIPEGYSVSREKKERFSLILESASTNQTSMYLCASRTGGDTEAFFGQGTRLTVV.

The V and J genes are TRBV9 and TRBJ1-5; no definite D call. The length of the CDR3 is 14 residues. V gave up 4 bases and J gave up 0 bases, with 8 bases separating them. Looked up from germline, CDR1 is SGDLS and CDR2 is YYNGEE. This CDR3 is CASSRVGSNQPQHF. The CDR3 DNA reads as TGTGCCAGCAGCAGGGTGGGTAGCAATCAGCCCCAGCATTTT.

The chain employs TRBV20-1 and TRBJ1-1, with D unclear. Trimming removed 4 bases from V and 7 bases from J, with 10 bases in between. The germline V gene encodes CDR1 DFQATT and CDR2 SNEGSKA (reference sequence). CDR3 length: 11 amino acids. The CDR3 sequence is CSAKNGVEAFF. CDR3 sequence (DNA): TGCAGTGCTAAAAACGGGGTTGAAGCTTTCTTT.

The chain has TRBV6-6 and TRBJ2-1; D possibly uses TRBD1 or TRBD2 (6 bases each). Germline-derived CDR1 and CDR2 are MNHNY and SVGAGI (reference sequence). The V end was cut by 5 bases, the J end by 0 bases, with 11 bases between. This CDR3 has 15 amino acids. CDR3 protein: CASSRGGSSYNEQFF. CDR3 nucleotides: TGTGCCAGCAGTAGAGGGGGGTCCTCCTACAATGAGCAGTTCTTC.

This clone is a singleton in its sample. The chain recombines TRBV10-3 with TRBJ1-3; D remains ambiguous. Looked up from germline, CDR1 is ENHRY and CDR2 is SYGVKD. There are 13 residues in the CDR3. V was clipped by 5 bases and J by 0 bases, with 5 bases between them. This CDR3 is CAISTTSGNTIYF. The CDR3 DNA is TGTGCCATCAGTACAACCTCTGGAAACACCATATATTTT.

V and J are TRBV5-8 and TRBJ2-7; D is unclear. With 4 bases removed from V and 7 bases from J, the gap between germline ends came to 12 bases. This CDR3 has 12 residues. The germline V gene has CDR1 SGHTS and CDR2 YDEGEE. The CDR3 coding sequence is TGTGCCAGCAGCCCCCTGGGTGGGGAGCAGTACTTC. It codes for CASSPLGGEQYF. Full variable domain (rest looked up from reference TRBV5-8 and TRBJ2-7): EAGVTQSPTHLIKTRGQQATLRCSPISGHTSVYWYQQALGLGLQFLLWYDEGEERNRGNFPPRFSGRQFPNYSSELNVNALELEDSALYLCASSPLGGEQYFGPGTRLTVT.

The V call is TRBV9, the J call TRBJ2-3; 9 bases are shared with TRBD2. The CDR3 has 15 amino acids. The V gene's germline CDR1 is SGDLS and CDR2 YYNGEE. V shed 6 bases, J shed 5 bases, and the junction held 10 bases outside the gene matches. CDR3 loop: CASTYSGSWGDTQYF. The CDR3 nucleotides read TGTGCCAGCACCTATAGCGGGAGTTGGGGAGATACGCAGTATTTT.

The chain employs TRBV4-1 and TRBJ2-1; 9 positions match TRBD2. The CDR3 loop spans 17 amino acids. The V segment lost 4 bases and the J segment 0 bases; nucleotides outside the gene matches: 7. Per germline, CDR1 MGHRA and CDR2 YSYEKL. The CDR3 region has the DNA TGCGCCAGCAGCCGAGAGACTAGCGGTAGCTCCTACAATGAGCAGTTCTTC. This sequence encodes CASSRETSGSSYNEQFF.

The V and J genes are TRBV2 and TRBJ1-5; the match to TRBD1 covers 9 bases. This CDR3 is 14 amino acids long. Germline values: CDR1 SNHLY, CDR2 FYNNEI. After removal of 6 bases from V and 7 bases from J, the junction contained 7 bases not matched to a gene. The CDR3 region is CASSPGTGKQPQHF. The CDR3 DNA reads as TGTGCCAGCAGCCCCGGGACAGGGAAGCAGCCCCAGCATTTT. Looking up the rest from reference TRBV2 and TRBJ1-5 gives the full variable domain: EPEVTQTPSHQVTQMGQEVILRCVPISNHLYFYWYRQILGQKVEFLVSFYNNEISEKSEIFDDQFSVERPDGSNFTLKIRSTKLEDSAMYFCASSPGTGKQPQHFGDGTRLSIL.